Presented here are 10 T cell receptor beta chains from one specimen sequenced in a study of PD-1 blockade in classical Hodgkin lymphoma. Method: immunoSEQ multiplex PCR; TCRdb's copy keeps in-frame clones and lacks some. In the table there are about 16,000 clones, approximately 58% of which are singletons. Every single patient, without exception, relapsed after autologous stem cell transplantation, and brentuximab vedotin exposure varied. The sample was peripheral blood mononuclear cells (PBMCs), taken at baseline. These receptors all stem from a human donor with classical Hodgkin lymphoma.

This chain connects TRBV2 to TRBJ2-1, with D maybe TRBD1 (5 bases). Trimming pared 4 bases from V and 4 bases from J, leaving 8 bases between. Germline values: CDR1 SNHLY, CDR2 FYNNEI. CDR3 length: 13 amino acids. CDR3 DNA sequence: TGTGCCAGCAGTGGGACACTATACAATGAGCAGTTCTTC. This gives the protein CASSGTLYNEQFF.

The chain has TRBV9 and TRBJ2-7, with a weak D call TRBD2 (7 bases). V dropped 3 bases and J dropped 1 base, with 14 bases sitting between them. The CDR3 has 15 amino acids. CDR1 and CDR2 (germline): SGDLS, YYNGEE. CDR3 sequence (DNA): TGTGCCAGCAGCGAGGGGGGGACGGCGTCCTACGAGCAGTACTTC. Its translation: CASSEGGTASYEQYF.

V and J are TRBV15 and TRBJ2-1; a weak D match, TRBD1 (6 bases). The CDR3 totals 16 residues. Germline CDR1 reads LNHNV; CDR2 reads YYDKDF (reference sequence). V gave up 0 bases and J gave up 3 bases, with 12 bases separating them. The CDR3: CATSRDPRGGYNEQFF. CDR3 DNA sequence: TGTGCCACCAGCAGAGATCCCAGGGGCGGCTACAATGAGCAGTTCTTC.

The chain combines TRBV5-6 with TRBJ1-2, with D tentatively TRBD1 (5 bases). The germline CDR1 and CDR2 sequences are SGHDT and YYEEEE. This CDR3 spans 13 amino acids. V was pared by 4 bases and J by 8 bases, with 15 bases between. The CDR3 protein is CASSVLQGQGYTF. The CDR3 DNA follows: TGTGCCAGCAGCGTTCTCCAGGGTCAAGGCTACACCTTC.

The chain combines TRBV5-1 with TRBJ2-7; 13 bases fit TRBD2. The junction had 7 bases not matched to a gene; V was cut back by 6 bases and J by 1 base. This CDR3 has 16 amino acids. CDR1 SGHRS and CDR2 YFSETQ come from the germline V gene. The CDR3 reads CASKAGLAGWSYEQYF. CDR3 DNA sequence: TGCGCCAGCAAGGCGGGACTAGCGGGATGGTCCTACGAGCAGTACTTC. The whole variable domain, filled in from reference TRBV5-1 and TRBJ2-7, reads KAGVTQTPRYLIKTRGQQVTLSCSPISGHRSVSWYQQTPGQGLQFLFEYFSETQRNKGNFPGRFSGRQFSNSRSEMNVSTLELGDSALYLCASKAGLAGWSYEQYFGPGTRLTVT.

V gene TRBV7-3 combines with J gene TRBJ1-5, with TRBD1 matching 10 bases. This CDR3 is built from 18 residues. Germline V gene data show CDR1 as SGHTA and CDR2 as FQGTGA. Trimming cost V 1 base and J 1 base; bases outside gene matches: 7. The CDR3 loop is CASSLKGQGRLSNQPQHF. In nucleotides, the CDR3 is TGTGCCAGCAGCTTAAAGGGACAGGGGAGATTGAGCAATCAGCCCCAGCATTTT.

This chain connects TRBV6-6 to TRBJ2-2, with TRBD1 as a possible D gene (5 bases). The CDR3 is 13 amino acids. CDR1 MNHNY and CDR2 SVGAGI come from the germline V gene (reference sequence). V lost 7 bases and J lost 4, with 10 bases in between. CDR3 amino acids: CASNLQATGELFF. The CDR3 DNA reads as TGTGCCAGCAACCTACAGGCCACCGGGGAGCTGTTTTTT.

This clone was observed a handful of times. This chain links TRBV7-9 with TRBJ2-5; tentatively, D is TRBD1 (6 bases). Germline assignment: CDR1 SEHNR and CDR2 FQNEAQ (reference sequence). CDR3 length equals 17 residues. The germline V and J ends were trimmed by 1 base and 1 base, with 16 bases remaining between them. CDR3 sequence reads: CASSLGDRPGAQETQYF. CDR3 coding DNA: TGTGCCAGCAGCTTAGGAGACCGTCCAGGGGCCCAAGAGACCCAGTACTTC.

This sequence joins TRBV27 and TRBJ2-4, with D possibly matching TRBD1 (5 bases). The CDR3 is made up of 16 amino acids. Trimming pared 5 bases from V and 0 bases from J, leaving 14 bases between. Per the germline V gene, CDR1 is MNHEY and CDR2 is SMNVEV (reference sequence). The CDR3 reads CASSRGGHLAKNIQYF. CDR3 DNA sequence: TGTGCCAGCAGTAGAGGTGGACATTTAGCCAAAAACATTCAGTACTTC.

The rearrangement uses TRBV9 and TRBJ2-1, with D possibly TRBD2 on 6 matching bases. V shed 3 bases and J shed 2 bases, with 12 bases lying between them. Germline CDR1 is SGDLS and CDR2 is YYNGEE. The CDR3 is 15 amino acids. Here the CDR3 DNA reads TGTGCCAGCAGCGAGGGAGGAGCGACCTACAATGAGCAGTTCTTC. Amino acids: CASSEGGATYNEQFF.